Described below is a single T cell receptor (beta chain) sequence and its context. Its antigen remains unidentified. This sample is drawn from a study of cytomegalovirus exposure and HLA in healthy donors. The study, taken as a whole, reports: The majority of TCR sequences were rare, yet some public TCRs appeared in many donors.

Measured with immunoSEQ multiplex PCR; TCRdb has only the in-frame clones, and not every one. Of some 120,000 clones detected, about 90% appear once; the ten largest clones hold less than 2%. V lost 10 bases, J lost 5 bases, and 10 bases stayed unmatched. This CDR3 contains 13 residues. Germline V gene lookup returns CDR1 MNHEY and CDR2 SVGAGI. Sequencing was done on a sample of PBMCs. The receptor comes from a woman between 18 and 30 years old in good health and CMV-seronegative. The chain employs TRBV6-5 and TRBJ2-7, with 8 positions matching TRBD1. DNA for the CDR3: TGTGCCACTCACAGGGGGGATGTTGACGAGCAGTACTTC. Translating gives CATHRGDVDEQYF.